This TCR beta chain was captured in a study of blood T cell repertoires in COVID-19. Study at large: Sources were T cells, B-cell-depleted T cells, or PBMCs; the material itself was cDNA or gDNA.

Participants spanned ages about 18 to 90 years and resided in about 25 US areas. Trimming took 6 bases from V and 4 from J; bases not matched to a gene: 11. The CDR3 runs 17 residues. Germline V gene sequence: CDR1 MDHEN, CDR2 SYDVKM. TCRdb's copy holds only in-frame clones and misses some; the assay was immunoSEQ multiplex PCR. The sample contains 160,000 or so clones, 84% of which appear only once. The sample consisted of PBMCs or T cells enriched from blood (not recorded which). The rearrangement uses TRBV28 and TRBJ2-7; TRBD2 agrees at 14 bases. The clonotype originates from a woman in her fifties or sixties who had recovered from COVID-19. CDR3 residues: CASRTQLGTSGRYEQYF. For the CDR3, the DNA is TGTGCCAGCAGGACACAATTAGGGACTAGCGGGAGATACGAGCAGTACTTC.